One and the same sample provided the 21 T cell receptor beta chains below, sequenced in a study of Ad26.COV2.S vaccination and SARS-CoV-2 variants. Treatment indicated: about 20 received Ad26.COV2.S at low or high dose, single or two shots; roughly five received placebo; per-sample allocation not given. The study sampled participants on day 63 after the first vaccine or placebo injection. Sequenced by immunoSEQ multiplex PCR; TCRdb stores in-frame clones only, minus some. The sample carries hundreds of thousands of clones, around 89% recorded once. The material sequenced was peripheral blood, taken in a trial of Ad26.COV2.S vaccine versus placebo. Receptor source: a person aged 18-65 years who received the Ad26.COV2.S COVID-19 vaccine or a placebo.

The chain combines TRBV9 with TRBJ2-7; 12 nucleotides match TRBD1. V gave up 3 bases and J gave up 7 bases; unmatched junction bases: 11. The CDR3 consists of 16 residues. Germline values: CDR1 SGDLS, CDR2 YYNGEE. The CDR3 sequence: CASSASGTGGYEEQYF. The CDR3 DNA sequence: TGTGCCAGCAGCGCCTCCGGGACAGGGGGCTACGAGGAGCAGTACTTC.

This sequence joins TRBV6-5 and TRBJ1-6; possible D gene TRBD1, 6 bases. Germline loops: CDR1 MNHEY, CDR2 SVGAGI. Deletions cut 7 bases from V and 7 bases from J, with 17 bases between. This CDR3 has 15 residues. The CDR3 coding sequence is TGTGCCAGCACCAGGGGTGGGACGGCAAATTCACCCCTCCACTTT. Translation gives CASTRGGTANSPLHF.

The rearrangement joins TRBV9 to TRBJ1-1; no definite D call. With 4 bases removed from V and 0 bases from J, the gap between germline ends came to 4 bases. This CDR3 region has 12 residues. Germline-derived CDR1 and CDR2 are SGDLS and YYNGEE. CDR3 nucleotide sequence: TGTGCCAGCAGCACTATGAACACTGAAGCTTTCTTT. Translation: CASSTMNTEAFF.

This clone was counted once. DNA of the CDR3: TGTGCCAGCAGTTTGTACTCCTACGAGCAGTACTTC. Protein: CASSLYSYEQYF. V is TRBV28 and J is TRBJ2-7, with D hard to call. From germline, CDR1 is MDHEN and CDR2 SYDVKM. This CDR3 has 12 residues. Trimming removed 3 bases at V and 0 bases at J, with 3 bases between.

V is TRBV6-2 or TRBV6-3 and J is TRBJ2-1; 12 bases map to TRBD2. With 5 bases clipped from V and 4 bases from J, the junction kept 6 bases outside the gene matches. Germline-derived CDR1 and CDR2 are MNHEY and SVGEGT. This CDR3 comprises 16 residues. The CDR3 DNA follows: TGTGCCAGCAGTCCAGAAGGACTAGCGGGGTACAATGAGCAGTTCTTC. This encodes CASSPEGLAGYNEQFF.

The CDR3 protein is CASSLTGTYEQYF. As DNA, the CDR3 is TGCGCCAGCAGCTTGACGGGTACCTACGAGCAGTACTTC. The chain links TRBV5-1 to TRBJ2-7; D is unresolved. This CDR3 spans 13 amino acids. Germline CDR1 reads SGHRS; CDR2 reads YFSETQ. Trimming took 1 base from V and 2 from J, leaving 7 bases between them.

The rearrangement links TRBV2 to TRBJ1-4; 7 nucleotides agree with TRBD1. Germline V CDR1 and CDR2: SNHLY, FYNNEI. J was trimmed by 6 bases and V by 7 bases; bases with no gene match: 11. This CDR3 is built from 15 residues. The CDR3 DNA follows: TGTGCCAGCACCCCCGACAGGGTCATAGATGAAAAACTGTTTTTT. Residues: CASTPDRVIDEKLFF.

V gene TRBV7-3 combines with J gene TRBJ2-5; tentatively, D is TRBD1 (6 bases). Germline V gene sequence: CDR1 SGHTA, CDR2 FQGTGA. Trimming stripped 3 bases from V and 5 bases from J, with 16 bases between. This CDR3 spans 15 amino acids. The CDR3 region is CASSLLQGLWETQYF. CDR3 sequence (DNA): TGTGCCAGCAGCTTGTTACAGGGCTTGTGGGAGACCCAGTACTTC.

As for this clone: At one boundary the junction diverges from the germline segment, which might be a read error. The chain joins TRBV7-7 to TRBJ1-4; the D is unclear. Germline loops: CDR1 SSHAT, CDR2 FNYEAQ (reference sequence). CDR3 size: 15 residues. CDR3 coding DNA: TGTGCTAGCAGCTTAGAAGAAGGTCCTAATGAAAAACTGTTTTTT. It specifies CASSLEEGPNEKLFF. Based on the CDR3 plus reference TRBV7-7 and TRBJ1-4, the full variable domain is GAGVSQSPRYKVTKRGQDVTLRCDPISSHATLYWYQQALGQGPEFLTYFNYEAQPDKSGLPSDRFSAERPEGSISTLTIQRTEQRDSAMYRCASSLEEGPNEKLFFGSGTQLSVL.

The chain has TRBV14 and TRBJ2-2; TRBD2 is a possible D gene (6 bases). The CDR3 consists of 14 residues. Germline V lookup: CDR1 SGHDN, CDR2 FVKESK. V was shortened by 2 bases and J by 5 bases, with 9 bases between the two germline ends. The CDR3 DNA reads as TGTGCCAGCAGCCAAAAACGGGGGACCGGGGAGCTGTTTTTT. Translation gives CASSQKRGTGELFF.

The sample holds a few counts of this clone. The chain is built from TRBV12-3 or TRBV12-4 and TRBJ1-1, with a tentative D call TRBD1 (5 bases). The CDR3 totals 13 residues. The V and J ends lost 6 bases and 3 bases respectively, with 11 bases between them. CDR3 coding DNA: TGTGCCAGCAGCACCGGGACTTACACTGAAGCTTTCTTT. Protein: CASSTGTYTEAFF.

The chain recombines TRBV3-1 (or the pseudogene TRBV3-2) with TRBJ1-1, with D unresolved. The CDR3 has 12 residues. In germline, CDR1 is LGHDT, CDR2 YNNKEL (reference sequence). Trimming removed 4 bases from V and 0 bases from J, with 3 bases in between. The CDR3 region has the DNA TGTGCCAGCAGCCGAATGAACACTGAAGCTTTCTTT. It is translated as CASSRMNTEAFF.

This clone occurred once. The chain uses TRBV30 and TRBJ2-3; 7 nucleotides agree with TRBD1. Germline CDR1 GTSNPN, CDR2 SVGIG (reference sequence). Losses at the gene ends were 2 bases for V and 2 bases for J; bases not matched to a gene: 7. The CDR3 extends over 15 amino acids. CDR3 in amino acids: CAWSPRDRNTDTQYF. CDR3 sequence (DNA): TGTGCCTGGAGTCCCCGGGACAGAAACACAGATACGCAGTATTTT.

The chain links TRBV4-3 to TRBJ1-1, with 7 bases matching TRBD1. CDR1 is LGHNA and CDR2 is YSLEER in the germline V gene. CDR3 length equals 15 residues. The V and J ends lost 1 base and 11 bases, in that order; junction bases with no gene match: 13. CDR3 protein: CASSQGRAGGIWAFF. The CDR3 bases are TGCGCCAGCAGCCAAGGCCGGGCAGGGGGAATTTGGGCTTTCTTT.

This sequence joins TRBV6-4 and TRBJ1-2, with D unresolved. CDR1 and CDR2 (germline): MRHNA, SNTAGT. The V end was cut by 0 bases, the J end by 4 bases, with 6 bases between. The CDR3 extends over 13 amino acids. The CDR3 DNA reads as TGTGCCAGCAGTGACTCTGCGGGCTATGGCTACACCTTC. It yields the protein CASSDSAGYGYTF.

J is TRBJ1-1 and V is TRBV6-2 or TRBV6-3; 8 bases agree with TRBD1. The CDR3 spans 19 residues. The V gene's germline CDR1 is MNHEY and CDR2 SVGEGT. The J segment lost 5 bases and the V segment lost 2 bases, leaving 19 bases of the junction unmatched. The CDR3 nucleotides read TGTGCCAGCAGTTACGATACCGGGACAGGATCTCCCCAAAGGACTGAAGCTTTCTTT. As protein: CASSYDTGTGSPQRTEAFF.

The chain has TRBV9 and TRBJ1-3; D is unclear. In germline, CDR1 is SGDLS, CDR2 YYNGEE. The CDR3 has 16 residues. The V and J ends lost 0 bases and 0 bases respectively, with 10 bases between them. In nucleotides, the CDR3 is TGTGCCAGCAGCGTAGGAAAACTATACTCTGGAAACACCATATATTTT. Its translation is CASSVGKLYSGNTIYF.

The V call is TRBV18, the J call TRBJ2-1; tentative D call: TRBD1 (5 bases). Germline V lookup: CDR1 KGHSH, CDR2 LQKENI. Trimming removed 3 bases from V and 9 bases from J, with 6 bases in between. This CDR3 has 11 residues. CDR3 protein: CASSPDSEQFF. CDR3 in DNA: TGTGCCAGCTCACCCGACAGTGAGCAGTTCTTC.

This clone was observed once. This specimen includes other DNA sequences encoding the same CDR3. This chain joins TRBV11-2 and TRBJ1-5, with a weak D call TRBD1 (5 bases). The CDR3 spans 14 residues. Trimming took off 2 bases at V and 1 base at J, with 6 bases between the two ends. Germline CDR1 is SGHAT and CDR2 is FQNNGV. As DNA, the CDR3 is TGTGCCAGCAGCTTACAGGGCAGCAATCAGCCCCAGCATTTT. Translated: CASSLQGSNQPQHF. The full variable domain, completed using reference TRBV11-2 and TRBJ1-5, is EAGVAQSPRYKIIEKRQSVAFWCNPISGHATLYWYQQILGQGPKLLIQFQNNGVVDDSQLPKDRFSAERLKGVDSTLKIQPAKLEDSAVYLCASSLQGSNQPQHFGDGTRLSIL.

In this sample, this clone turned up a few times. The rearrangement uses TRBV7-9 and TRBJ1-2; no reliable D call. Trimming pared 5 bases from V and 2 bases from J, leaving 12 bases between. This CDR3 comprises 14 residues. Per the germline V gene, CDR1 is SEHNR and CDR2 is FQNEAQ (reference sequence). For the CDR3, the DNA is TGTGCCAGCAGCCCCCCGACGGCGAACTATGGCTACACCTTC. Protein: CASSPPTANYGYTF.

The CDR3 nucleotides read TGTGCCAGCAGTCAGGCGGGACAGGGAGAGACCCAGTACTTC. Translating gives CASSQAGQGETQYF. V and J are TRBV28 and TRBJ2-5; 9 bases are a match to TRBD1. CDR3 length equals 14 residues. Germline-derived CDR1 and CDR2 are MDHEN and SYDVKM. V shed 5 bases and J 4 bases; nucleotides not matched to a gene: 5.